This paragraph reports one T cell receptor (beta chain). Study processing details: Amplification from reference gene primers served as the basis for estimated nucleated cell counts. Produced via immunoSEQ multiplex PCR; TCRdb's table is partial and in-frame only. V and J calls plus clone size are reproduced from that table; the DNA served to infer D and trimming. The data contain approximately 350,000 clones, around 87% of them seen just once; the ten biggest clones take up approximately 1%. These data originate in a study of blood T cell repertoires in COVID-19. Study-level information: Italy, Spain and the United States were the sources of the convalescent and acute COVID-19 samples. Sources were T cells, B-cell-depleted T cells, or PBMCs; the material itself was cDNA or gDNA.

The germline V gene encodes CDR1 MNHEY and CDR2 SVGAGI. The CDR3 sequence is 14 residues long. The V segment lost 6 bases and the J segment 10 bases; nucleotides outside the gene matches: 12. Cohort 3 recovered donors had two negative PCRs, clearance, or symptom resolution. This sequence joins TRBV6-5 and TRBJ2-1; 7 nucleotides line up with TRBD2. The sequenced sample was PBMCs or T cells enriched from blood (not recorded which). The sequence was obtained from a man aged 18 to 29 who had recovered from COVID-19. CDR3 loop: CASSQGTTSGEQFF. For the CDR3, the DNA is TGTGCCAGCAGCCAAGGGACTACCTCGGGAGAGCAGTTCTTC.